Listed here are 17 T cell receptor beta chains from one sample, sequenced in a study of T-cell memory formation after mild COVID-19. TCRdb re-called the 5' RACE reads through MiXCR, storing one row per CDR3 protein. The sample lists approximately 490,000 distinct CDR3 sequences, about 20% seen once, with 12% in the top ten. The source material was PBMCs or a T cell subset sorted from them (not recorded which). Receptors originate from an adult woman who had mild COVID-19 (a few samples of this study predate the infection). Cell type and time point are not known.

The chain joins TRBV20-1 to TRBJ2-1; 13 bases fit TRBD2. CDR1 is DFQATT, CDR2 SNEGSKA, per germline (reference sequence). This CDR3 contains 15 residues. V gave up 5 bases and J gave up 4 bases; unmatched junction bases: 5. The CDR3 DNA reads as TGCAGTGCTTCCACTAGCGGGGGGGCGTACAATGAGCAGTTCTTC. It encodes CSASTSGGAYNEQFF.

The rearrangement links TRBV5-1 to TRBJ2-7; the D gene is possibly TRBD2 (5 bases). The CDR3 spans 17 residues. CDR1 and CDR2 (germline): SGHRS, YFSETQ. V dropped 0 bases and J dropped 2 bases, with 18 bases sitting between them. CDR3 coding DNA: TGCGCCAGCAGCTTGGCCATCGGGGTTCCTACCCCCTACGAGCAGTACTTC. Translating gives CASSLAIGVPTPYEQYF.

CDR3 sequence reads: CSARVRNGGTDTQYF. The CDR3 DNA is TGCAGTGCTAGAGTGAGAAATGGGGGCACAGATACGCAGTATTTT. The genes are TRBV20-1 and TRBJ2-3; D gene ambiguous. The germline V gene has CDR1 DFQATT and CDR2 SNEGSKA (reference sequence). The CDR3 spans 15 residues. V gave up 1 base and J gave up 1 base, with 12 bases separating them.

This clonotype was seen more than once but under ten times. DNA for the CDR3: TGTGCCAGCAGCTCGCTACCGACTTCCCTCTCCTACAATGAGCAGTTCTTC. It is translated as CASSSLPTSLSYNEQFF. The gene calls are TRBV7-2 and TRBJ2-1, with no clear D. V shed 4 bases and J shed 0 bases, with 16 bases lying between them. The CDR3 is 17 amino acids. Germline V gene lookup returns CDR1 SGHTA and CDR2 FQGNSA.

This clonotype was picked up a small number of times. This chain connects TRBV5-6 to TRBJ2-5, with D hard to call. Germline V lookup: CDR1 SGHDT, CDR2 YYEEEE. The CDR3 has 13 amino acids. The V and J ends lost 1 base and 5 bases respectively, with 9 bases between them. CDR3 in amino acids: CASSLWKDETQYF. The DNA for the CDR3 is TGTGCCAGCAGCTTGTGGAAGGATGAGACCCAGTACTTC.

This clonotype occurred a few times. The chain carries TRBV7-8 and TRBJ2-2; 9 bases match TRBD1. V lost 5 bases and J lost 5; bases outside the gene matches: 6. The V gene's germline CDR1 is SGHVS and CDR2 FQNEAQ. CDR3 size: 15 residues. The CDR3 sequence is CASSSRDRVTGELFF. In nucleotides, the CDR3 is TGTGCCAGCAGCAGCCGGGACAGGGTGACCGGGGAGCTGTTTTTT.

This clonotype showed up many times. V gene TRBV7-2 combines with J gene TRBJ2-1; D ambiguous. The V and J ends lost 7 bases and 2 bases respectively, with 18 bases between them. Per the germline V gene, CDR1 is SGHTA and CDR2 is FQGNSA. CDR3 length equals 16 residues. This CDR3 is CASTLRARVAYNEQFF. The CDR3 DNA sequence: TGTGCCAGCACCCTAAGGGCACGGGTCGCCTACAATGAGCAGTTCTTC.

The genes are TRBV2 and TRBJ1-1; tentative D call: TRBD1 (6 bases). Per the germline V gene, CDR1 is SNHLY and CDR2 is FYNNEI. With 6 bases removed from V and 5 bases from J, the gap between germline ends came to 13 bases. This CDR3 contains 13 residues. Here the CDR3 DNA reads TGTGCCAGCAGCGAAAGAACAGGGACTGAAGCTTTCTTT. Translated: CASSERTGTEAFF.

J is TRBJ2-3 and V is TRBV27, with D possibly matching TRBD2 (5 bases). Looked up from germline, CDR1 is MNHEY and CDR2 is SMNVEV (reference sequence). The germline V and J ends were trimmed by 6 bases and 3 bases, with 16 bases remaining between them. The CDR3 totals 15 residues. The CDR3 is CASSYAVAGTDTQYF. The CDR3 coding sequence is TGTGCCAGCAGCTATGCGGTTGCGGGTACAGATACGCAGTATTTT.

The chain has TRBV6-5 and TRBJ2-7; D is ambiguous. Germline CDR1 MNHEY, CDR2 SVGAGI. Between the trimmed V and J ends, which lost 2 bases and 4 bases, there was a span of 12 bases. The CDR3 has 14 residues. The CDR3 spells CASSYLGLIYEQYF. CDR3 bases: TGTGCCAGCAGTTACCTCGGATTAATATACGAGCAGTACTTC.

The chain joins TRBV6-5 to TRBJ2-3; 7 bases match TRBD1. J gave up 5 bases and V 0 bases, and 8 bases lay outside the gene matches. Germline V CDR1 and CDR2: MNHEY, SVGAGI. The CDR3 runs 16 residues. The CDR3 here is CASSYSWQAGGDTQYF. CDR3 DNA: TGTGCCAGCAGTTACTCGTGGCAGGCAGGGGGAGATACGCAGTATTTT.

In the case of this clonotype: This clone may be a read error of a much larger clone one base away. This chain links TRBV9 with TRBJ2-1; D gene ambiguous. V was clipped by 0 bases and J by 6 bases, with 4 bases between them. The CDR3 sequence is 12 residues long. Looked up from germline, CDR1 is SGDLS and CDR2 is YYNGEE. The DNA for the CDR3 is TGTGCCAGCAGCGTAGGGGCCAATGAGCAGTTCTTC. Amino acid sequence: CASSVGANEQFF.

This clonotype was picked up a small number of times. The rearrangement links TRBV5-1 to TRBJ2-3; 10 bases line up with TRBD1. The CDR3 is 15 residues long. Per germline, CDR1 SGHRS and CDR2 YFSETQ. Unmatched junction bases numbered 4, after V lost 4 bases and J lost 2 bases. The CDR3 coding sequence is TGCGCCAGCAGCCCGGGACAGGGGAACACAGATACGCAGTATTTT. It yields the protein CASSPGQGNTDTQYF.

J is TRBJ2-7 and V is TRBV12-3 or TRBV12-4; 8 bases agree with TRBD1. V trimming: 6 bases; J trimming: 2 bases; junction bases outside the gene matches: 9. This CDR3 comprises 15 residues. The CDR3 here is CASSFTDRAAYEQYF. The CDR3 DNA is TGTGCCAGCAGCTTTACGGACAGGGCAGCCTACGAGCAGTACTTC.

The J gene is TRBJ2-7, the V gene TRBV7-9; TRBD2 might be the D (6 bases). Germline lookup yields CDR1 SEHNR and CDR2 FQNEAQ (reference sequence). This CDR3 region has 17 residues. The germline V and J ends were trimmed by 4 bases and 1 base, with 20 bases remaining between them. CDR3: CASSWGQRAKTSYEQYF. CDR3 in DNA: TGTGCCAGCAGCTGGGGTCAGCGGGCCAAAACTTCCTACGAGCAGTACTTC.

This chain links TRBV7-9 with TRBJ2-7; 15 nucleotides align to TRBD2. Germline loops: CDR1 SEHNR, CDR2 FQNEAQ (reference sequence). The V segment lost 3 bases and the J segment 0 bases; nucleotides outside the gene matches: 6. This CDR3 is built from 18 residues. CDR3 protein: CASSLGLAGGLSSYEQYF. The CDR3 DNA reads TGTGCCAGCAGCTTGGGACTAGCGGGAGGCCTGTCCTCCTACGAGCAGTACTTC.

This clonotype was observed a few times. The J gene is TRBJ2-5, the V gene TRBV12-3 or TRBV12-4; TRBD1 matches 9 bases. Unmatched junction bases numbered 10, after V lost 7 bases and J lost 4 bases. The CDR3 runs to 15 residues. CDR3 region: CASTQRGQGIETQYF. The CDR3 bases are TGTGCCAGCACCCAAAGGGGACAGGGAATAGAGACCCAGTACTTC.